Below, one T cell receptor beta chain is given with its context. The CDR3 runs 14 residues. Trimming pared 3 bases from V and 1 base from J, leaving 7 bases between. Germline V CDR1 and CDR2: LNHDA, SQIVND (reference sequence). The sample originates from a study of control samples from healthy donors and cancer patients. The table came from immunoSEQ multiplex PCR; TCRdb's copy has only in-frame clones and leaves some out. The sample includes about 410,000 clones, 80% to 95% of them seen just once. This sequence originates from a man aged 40-49 years with head and neck cancer. Specimen: PBMCs. This chain links TRBV19 with TRBJ1-5; no definite D call. CDR3 sequence: CASSIQGSNQPQHF. The CDR3 DNA follows: TGTGCCAGTAGTATCCAAGGGAGCAATCAGCCCCAGCATTTT. Full variable domain (missing parts from reference TRBV19 and TRBJ1-5): DGGITQSPKYLFRKEGQNVTLSCEQNLNHDAMYWYRQDPGQGLRLIYYSQIVNDFQKGDIAEGYSVSREKKESFPLTVTSAQKNPTAFYLCASSIQGSNQPQHFGDGTRLSIL.